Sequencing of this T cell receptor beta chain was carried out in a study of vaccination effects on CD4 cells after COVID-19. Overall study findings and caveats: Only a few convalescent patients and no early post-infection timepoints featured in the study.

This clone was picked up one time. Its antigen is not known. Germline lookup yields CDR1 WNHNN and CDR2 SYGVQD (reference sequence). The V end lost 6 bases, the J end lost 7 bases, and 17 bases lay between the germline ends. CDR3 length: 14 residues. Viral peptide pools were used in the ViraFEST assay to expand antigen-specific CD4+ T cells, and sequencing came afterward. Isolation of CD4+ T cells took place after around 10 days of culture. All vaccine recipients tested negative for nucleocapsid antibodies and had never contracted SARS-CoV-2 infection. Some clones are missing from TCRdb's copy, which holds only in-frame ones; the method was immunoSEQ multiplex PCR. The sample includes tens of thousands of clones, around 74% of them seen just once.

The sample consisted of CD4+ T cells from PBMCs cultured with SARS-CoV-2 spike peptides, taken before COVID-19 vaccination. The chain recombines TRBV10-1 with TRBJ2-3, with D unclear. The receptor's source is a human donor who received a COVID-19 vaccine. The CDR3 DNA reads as TGCGCCAGCAGCCAGACCCCCGGTGTGAATACGCAGTATTTT. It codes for CASSQTPGVNTQYF.